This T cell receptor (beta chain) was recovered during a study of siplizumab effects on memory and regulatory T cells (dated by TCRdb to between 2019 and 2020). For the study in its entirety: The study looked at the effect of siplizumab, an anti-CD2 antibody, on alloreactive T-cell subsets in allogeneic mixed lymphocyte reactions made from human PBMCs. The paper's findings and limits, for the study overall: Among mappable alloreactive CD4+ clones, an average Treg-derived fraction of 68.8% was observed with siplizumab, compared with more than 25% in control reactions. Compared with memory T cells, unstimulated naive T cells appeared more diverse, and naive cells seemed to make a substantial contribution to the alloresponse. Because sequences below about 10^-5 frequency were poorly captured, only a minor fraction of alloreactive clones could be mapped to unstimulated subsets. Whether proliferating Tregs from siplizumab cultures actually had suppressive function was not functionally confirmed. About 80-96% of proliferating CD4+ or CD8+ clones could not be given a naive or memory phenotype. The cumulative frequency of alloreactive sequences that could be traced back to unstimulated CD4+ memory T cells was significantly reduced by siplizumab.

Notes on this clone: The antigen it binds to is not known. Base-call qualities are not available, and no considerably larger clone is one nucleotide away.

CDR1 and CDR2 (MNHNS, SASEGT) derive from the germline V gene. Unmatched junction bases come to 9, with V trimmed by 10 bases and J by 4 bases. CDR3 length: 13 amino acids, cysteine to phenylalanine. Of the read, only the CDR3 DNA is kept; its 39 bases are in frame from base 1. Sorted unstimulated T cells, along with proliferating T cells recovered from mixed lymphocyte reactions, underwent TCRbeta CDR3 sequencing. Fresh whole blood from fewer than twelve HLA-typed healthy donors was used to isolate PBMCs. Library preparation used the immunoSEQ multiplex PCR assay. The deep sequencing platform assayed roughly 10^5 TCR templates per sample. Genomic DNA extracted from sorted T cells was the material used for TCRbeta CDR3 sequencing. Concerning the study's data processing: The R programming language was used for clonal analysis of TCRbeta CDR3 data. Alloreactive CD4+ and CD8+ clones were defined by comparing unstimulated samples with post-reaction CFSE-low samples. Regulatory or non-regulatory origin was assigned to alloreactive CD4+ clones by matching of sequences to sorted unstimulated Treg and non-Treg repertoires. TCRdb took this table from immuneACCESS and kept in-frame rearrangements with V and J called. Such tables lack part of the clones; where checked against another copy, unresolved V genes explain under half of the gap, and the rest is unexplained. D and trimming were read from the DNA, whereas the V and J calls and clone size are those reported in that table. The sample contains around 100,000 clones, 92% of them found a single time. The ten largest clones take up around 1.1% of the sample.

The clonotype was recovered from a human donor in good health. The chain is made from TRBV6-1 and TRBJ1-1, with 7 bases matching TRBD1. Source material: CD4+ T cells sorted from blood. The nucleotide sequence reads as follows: TGTGCCACCTCGGCGACAGGGACCACTGAAGCTTTCTTT. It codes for CATSATGTTEAFF.